The entry that follows covers one TCR beta chain sequence. This clonotype was detected many times. This receptor's antigen is unknown. No much larger clone exists at a distance of one base, and base qualities are not known. V has 0 bases trimmed and J has 0 bases trimmed; junction bases matching no gene number 8. The CDR3 has 18 amino acids, counting the end cysteine and phenylalanine. Only the CDR3 portion is preserved as DNA: 54 bases, with reading frame beginning at the first base. CDR1 and CDR2, per the germline V gene, are MGHRA and YSYEKL. This sample was included in a study of CD8 T cells in ankylosing spondylitis (dated by TCRdb to 2015 to 2018). Background on the whole study: To find TCR variants linked to disease, the study profiled T cell receptor beta repertoires in ankylosing spondylitis patients and healthy donors. In total, the full study cohort was made up of roughly 100 healthy donors and 25 to 30 ankylosing spondylitis patients. Peripheral blood was sampled, and synovial fluid was also collected from ankylosing spondylitis patients. What the work shows at the level of the full study, not this receptor alone: Blood from ankylosing spondylitis patients appeared to be characterized by a TCR beta motif made up of 8 or 9 highly homologous amino acid variants. Significant enrichment of the disease-linked clones was reported in matched synovial fluid samples from ankylosing spondylitis patients. A CD8+ phenotype was shown by the disease-linked clones, which were found at relatively low frequencies in peripheral blood. Some TCR beta motif variants had previously been reported in synovial fluid and blood of reactive arthritis patients, which suggested common disease-initiation mechanisms.

The sequencer was an Illumina HiSeq 2500. TCR beta libraries were prepared by quantitative 5'-RACE with molecular barcodes. As for the original processing: Disease-linked TCR variants were identified with a new computational method built on a probabilistic model of VDJ rearrangement. TCRdb trimmed the raw reads at Q25, called clones with MiXCR and kept productive beta chains. Entries are consolidated by CDR3 protein sequence, retaining the most common genes and DNA. These V and J calls derive from TCRdb rather than the authors' analysis. The sample contains about 240,000 distinct CDR3 sequences, around 7.8% of them found a single time. Of the sample, nearly 7% is held by the ten largest clones.

This receptor was obtained from a male donor with ankylosing spondylitis or in good health (not recorded which). The sample consisted of blood, either unsorted or a sorted T cell fraction (not recorded which). This receptor chain uses TRBV4-1 and TRBJ2-3; 8 bases in the middle match TRBD2. The CDR3 region reads CASSQESPGGGSTDTQYF. The DNA reads as follows: TGCGCCAGCAGCCAAGAATCCCCCGGGGGGGGGAGCACAGATACGCAGTATTTT.